The T cell receptor beta chain under discussion was sequenced for a study of cytomegalovirus exposure and HLA in healthy donors. Trimming removed 2 bases at V and 2 bases at J, with 18 bases between. The germline V gene has CDR1 MGHRA and CDR2 YSYEKL. This CDR3 is built from 17 residues. 60 Vbeta and 13 Jbeta primers were used in PCR. Here immunoSEQ multiplex PCR was the method, and the copy in TCRdb shows in-frame clones only, minus some. This sample has roughly 99,000 clones; 81% occur once, and the top ten carry around 2%. This clonotype was sampled from a young man in good health and CMV-seronegative. The rearrangement links TRBV4-1 to TRBJ2-5; the D gene is possibly TRBD2 (7 bases). Sequencing was carried out using PBMCs. The CDR3 coding sequence is TGCGCCAGCAGCCAAAAAGGGGGAGGGACTGCTCAAGAGACCCAGTACTTC. Its translation is CASSQKGGGTAQETQYF.